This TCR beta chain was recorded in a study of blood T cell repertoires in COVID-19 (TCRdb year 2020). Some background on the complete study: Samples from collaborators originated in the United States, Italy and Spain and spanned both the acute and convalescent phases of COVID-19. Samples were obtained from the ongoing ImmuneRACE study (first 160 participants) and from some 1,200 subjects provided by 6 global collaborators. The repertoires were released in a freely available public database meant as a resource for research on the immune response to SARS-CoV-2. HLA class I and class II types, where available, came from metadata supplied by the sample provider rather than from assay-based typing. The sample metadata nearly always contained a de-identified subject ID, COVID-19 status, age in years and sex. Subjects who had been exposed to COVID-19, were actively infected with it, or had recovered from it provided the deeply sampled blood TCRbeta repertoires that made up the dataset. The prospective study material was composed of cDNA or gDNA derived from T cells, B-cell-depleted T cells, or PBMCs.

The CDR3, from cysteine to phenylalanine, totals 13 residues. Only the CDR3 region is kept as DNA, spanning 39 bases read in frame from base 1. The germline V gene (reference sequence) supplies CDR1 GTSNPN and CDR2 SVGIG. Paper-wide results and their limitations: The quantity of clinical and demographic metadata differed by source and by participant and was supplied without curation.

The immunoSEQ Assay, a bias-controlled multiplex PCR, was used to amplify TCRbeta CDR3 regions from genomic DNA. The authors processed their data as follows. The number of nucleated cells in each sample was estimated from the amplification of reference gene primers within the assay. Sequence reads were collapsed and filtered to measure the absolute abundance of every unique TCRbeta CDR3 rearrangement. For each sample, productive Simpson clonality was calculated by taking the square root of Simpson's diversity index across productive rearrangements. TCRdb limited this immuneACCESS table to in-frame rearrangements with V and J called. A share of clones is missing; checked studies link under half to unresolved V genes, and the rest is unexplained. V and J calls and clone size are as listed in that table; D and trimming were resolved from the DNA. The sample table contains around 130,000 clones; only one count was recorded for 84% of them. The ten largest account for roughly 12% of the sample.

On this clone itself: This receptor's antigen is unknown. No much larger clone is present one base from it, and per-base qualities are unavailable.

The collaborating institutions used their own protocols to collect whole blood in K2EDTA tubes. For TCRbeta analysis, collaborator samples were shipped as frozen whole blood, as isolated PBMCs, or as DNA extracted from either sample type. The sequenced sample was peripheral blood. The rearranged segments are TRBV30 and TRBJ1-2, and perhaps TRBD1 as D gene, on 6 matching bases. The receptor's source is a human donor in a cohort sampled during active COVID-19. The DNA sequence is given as TGTGCTCACTCGACAGGCTTTGAGTATGGCTACACCTTC. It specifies CAHSTGFEYGYTF. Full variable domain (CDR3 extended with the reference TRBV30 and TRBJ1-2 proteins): SQTIHQWPATLVQPVGSPLSLECTVEGTSNPNLYWYRQAAGRGLQLLFYSVGIGQISSEVPQNLSASRPQDRQFILSSKKLLLSDSGFYLCAHSTGFEYGYTFGSGTRLTVV.